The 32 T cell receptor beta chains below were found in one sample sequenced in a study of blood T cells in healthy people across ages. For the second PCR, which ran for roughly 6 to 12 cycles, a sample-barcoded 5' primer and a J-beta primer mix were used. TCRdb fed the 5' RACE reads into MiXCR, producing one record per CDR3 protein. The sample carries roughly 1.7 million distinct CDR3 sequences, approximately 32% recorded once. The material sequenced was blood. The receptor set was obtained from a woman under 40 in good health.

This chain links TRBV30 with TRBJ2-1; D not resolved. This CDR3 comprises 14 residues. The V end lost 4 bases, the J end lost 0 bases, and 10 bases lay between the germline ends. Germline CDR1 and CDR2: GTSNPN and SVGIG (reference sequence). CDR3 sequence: CAWMSTYSYNEQFF. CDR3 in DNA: TGTGCCTGGATGAGCACCTACTCCTACAATGAGCAGTTCTTC. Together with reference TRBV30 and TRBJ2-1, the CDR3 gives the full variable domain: SQTIHQWPATLVQPVGSPLSLECTVEGTSNPNLYWYRQAAGRGLQLLFYSVGIGQISSEVPQNLSASRPQDRQFILSSKKLLLSDSGFYLCAWMSTYSYNEQFFGPGTRLTVL.

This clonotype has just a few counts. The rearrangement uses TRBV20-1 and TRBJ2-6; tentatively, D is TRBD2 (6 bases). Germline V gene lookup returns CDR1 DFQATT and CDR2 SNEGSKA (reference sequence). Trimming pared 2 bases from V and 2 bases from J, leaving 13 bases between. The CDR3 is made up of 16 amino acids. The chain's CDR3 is CSARRELFAGANVLTF. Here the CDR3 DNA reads TGCAGTGCTAGACGGGAGCTGTTCGCTGGGGCCAACGTCCTGACTTTC.

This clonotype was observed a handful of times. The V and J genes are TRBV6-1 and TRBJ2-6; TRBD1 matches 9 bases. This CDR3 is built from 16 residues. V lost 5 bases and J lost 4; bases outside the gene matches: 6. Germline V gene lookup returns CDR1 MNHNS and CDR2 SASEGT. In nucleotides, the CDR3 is TGTGCCAGCAGTTCCGGGACAGGGATCGGGGCCAACGTCCTGACTTTC. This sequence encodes CASSSGTGIGANVLTF.

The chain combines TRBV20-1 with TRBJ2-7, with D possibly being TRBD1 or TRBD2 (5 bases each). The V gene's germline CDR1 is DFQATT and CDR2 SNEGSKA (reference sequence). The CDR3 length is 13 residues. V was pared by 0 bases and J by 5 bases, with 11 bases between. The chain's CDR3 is CSARDFRGHEQYF. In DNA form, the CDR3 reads TGCAGTGCTAGAGATTTTCGGGGCCACGAGCAGTACTTC.

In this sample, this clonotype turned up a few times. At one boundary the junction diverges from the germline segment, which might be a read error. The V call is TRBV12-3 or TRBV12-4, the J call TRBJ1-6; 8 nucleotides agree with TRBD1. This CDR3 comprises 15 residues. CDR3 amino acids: CAGSTWTGFSSPLHF. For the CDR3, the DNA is TGTGCCGGCAGTACCTGGACAGGGTTTAGTTCACCCCTCCACTTT.

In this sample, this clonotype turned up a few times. The CDR3 here is CASRLAGVFGNEQFF. The CDR3 DNA is TGTGCCAGCAGGCTAGCGGGAGTGTTTGGGAATGAGCAGTTCTTC. This chain joins TRBV7-2 and TRBJ2-1; 10 bases fit TRBD2. There are 15 residues in the CDR3. Germline V lookup: CDR1 SGHTA, CDR2 FQGNSA. Trimming cost V 6 bases and J 7 bases; bases outside gene matches: 9.

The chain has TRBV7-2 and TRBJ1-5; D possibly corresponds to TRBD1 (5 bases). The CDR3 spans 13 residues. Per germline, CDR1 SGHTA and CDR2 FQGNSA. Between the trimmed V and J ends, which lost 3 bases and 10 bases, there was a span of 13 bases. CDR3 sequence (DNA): TGTGCCAGCAGCTTGACTTACGGGGGACCCCAGCATTTT. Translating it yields CASSLTYGGPQHF.

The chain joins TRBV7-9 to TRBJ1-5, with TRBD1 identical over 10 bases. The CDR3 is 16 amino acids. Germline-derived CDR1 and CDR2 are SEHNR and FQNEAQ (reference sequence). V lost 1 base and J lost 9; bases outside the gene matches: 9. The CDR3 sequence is CASSLEGDRGQRPQHF. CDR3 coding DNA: TGTGCCAGCAGCTTAGAGGGCGACAGGGGGCAGCGGCCCCAGCATTTT.

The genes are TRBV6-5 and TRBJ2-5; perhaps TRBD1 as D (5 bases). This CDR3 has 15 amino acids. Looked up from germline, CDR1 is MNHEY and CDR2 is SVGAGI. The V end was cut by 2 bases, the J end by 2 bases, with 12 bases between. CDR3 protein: CASSYRNRQQETQYF. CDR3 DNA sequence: TGTGCCAGCAGTTACCGGAACAGGCAACAAGAGACCCAGTACTTC.

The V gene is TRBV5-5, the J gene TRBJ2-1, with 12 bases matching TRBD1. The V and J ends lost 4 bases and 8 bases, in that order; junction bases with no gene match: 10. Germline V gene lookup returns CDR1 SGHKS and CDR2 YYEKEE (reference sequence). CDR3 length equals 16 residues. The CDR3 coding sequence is TGTGCCAGCAGCCAACGGCCGGGACAGGGGGCACATGAGCAGTTCTTC. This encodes CASSQRPGQGAHEQFF.

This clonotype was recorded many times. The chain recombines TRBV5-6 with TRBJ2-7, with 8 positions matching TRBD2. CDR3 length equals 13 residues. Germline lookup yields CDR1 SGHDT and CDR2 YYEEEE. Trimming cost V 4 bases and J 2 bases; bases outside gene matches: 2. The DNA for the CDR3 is TGTGCCAGCAGCGCGGGGGGCGCCTACGAGCAGTACTTC. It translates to CASSAGGAYEQYF.

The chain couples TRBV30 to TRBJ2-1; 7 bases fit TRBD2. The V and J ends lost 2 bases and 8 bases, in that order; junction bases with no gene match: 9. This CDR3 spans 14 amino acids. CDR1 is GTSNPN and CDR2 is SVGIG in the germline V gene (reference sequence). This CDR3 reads CAWSFSSGGHEQFF. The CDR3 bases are TGTGCCTGGAGTTTCTCGTCGGGAGGACATGAGCAGTTCTTC.

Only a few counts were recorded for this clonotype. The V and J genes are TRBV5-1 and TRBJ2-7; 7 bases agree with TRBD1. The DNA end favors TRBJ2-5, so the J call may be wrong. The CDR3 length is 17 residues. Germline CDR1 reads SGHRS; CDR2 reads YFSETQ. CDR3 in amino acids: CASANPRQGRQEGTQYF. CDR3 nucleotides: TGCGCCAGCGCCAATCCCCGACAGGGAAGGCAAGAAGGGACCCAGTACTTC.

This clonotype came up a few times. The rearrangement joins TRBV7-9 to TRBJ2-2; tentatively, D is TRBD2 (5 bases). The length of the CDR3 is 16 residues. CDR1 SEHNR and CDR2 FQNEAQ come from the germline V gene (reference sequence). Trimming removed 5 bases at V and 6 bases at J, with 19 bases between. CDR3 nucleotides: TGTGCCAGCAGCAAACTAGTAGGGCAAAAGGCCGGGGAGCTGTTTTTT. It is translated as CASSKLVGQKAGELFF.

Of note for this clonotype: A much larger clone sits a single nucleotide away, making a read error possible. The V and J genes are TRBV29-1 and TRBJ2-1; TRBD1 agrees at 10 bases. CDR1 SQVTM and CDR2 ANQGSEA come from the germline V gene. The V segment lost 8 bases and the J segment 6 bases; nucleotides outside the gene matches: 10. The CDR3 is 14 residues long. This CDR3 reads CSFPDRGGLNEQFF. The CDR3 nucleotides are TGCAGCTTCCCGGACAGGGGGGGACTCAATGAGCAGTTCTTC.

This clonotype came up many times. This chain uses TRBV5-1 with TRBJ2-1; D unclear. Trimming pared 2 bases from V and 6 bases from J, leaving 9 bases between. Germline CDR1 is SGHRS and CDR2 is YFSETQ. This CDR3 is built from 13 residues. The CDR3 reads CASSLPGRNEQFF. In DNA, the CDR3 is TGCGCCAGCAGCTTACCAGGACGCAATGAGCAGTTCTTC.

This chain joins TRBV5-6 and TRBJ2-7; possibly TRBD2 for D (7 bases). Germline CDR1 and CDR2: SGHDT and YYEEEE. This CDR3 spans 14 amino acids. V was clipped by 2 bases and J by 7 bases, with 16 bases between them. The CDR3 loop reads CASSFGGPTTEQYF. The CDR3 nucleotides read TGTGCCAGCAGCTTCGGGGGGCCAACGACGGAGCAGTACTTC.

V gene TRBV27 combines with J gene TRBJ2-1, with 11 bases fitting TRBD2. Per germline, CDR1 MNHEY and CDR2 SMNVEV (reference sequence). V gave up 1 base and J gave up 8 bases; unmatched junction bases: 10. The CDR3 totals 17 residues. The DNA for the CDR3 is TGTGCCAGCAGTTTATGGGCCGGGACTAGCGGTACGCATGAGCAGTTCTTC. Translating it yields CASSLWAGTSGTHEQFF.

In nucleotides, the CDR3 is TGTGCCAGTTTAAGGGCAGGGGGAAATGAGCAGTTCTTC. Its translation is CASLRAGGNEQFF. The J gene is TRBJ2-1, the V gene TRBV27; TRBD1 aligns across 7 bases. The CDR3 spans 13 residues. CDR1 is MNHEY and CDR2 is SMNVEV in the germline V gene (reference sequence). The V segment lost 9 bases and the J segment 7 bases; nucleotides outside the gene matches: 9.

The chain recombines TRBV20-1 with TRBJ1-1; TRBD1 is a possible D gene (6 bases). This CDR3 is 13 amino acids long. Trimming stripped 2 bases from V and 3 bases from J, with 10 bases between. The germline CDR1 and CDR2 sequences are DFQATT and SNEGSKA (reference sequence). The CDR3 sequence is CSARKDSYTEAFF. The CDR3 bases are TGCAGTGCTAGAAAGGACAGCTACACTGAAGCTTTCTTT.

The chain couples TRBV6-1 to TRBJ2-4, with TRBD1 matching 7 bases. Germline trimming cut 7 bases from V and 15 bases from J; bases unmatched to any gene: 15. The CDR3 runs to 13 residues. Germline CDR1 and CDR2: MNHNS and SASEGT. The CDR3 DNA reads TGTGCCAGCACCGTGACCCTCACAGGGGCGACGTACTTC. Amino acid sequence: CASTVTLTGATYF.

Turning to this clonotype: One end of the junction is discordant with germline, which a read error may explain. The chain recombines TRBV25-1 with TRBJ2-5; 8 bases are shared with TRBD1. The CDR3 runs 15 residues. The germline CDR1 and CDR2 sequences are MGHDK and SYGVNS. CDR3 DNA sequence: TGTGCCAGCAGTGGGCGACAGGGGTACCAAGAGACCCGGTACTTC. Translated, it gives CASSGRQGYQETRYF.

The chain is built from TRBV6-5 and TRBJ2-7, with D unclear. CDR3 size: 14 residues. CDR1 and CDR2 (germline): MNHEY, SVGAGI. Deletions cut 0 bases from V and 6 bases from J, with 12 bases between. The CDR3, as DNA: TGTGCCAGCAGTTACTCGTCCCCACTTGGCGAGCAGTACTTC. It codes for CASSYSSPLGEQYF.

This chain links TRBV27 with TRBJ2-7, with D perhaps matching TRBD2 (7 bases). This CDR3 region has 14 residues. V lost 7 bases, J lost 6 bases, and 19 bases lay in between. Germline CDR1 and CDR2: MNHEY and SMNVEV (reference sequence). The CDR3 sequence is CASISRGGWGEQYF. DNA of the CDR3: TGTGCCAGCATTTCTAGGGGGGGTTGGGGCGAGCAGTACTTC.

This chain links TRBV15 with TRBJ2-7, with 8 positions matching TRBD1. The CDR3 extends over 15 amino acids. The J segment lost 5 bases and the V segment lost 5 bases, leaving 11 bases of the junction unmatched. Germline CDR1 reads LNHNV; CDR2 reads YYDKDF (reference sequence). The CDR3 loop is CATSSPRGRFHEQYF. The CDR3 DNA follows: TGTGCCACCAGCTCCCCCAGGGGGCGCTTCCACGAGCAGTACTTC.

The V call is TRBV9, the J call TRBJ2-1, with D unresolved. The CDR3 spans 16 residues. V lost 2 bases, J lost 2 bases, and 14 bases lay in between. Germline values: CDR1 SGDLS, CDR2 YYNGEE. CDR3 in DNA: TGTGCCAGCAGCGTCGGTCTGGAGATGGCCTACAATGAGCAGTTCTTC. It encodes CASSVGLEMAYNEQFF.

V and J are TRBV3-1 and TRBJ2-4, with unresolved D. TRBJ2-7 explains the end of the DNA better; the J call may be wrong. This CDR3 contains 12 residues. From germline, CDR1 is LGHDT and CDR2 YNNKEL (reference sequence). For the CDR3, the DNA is TGTGCCAGCAGCCAGACTGAAAACGAGCAGTACTTC. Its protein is CASSQTENEQYF.

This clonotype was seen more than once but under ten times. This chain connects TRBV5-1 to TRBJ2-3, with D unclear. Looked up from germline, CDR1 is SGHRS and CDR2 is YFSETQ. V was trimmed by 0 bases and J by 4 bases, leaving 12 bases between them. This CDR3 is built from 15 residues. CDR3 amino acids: CASSLGNSAADTQYF. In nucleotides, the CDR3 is TGCGCCAGCAGCTTGGGGAATTCGGCTGCAGATACGCAGTATTTT.

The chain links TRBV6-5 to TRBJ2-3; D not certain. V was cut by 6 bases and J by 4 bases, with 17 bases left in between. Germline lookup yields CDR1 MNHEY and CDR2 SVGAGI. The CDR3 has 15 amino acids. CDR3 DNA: TGTGCCAGCAGCACGGTGGAGACTCAGGCAGATACGCAGTATTTT. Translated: CASSTVETQADTQYF.

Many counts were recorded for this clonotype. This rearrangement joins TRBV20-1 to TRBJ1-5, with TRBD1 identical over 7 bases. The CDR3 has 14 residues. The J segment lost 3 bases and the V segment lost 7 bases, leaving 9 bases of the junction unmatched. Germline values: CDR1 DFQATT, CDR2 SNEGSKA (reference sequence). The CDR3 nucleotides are TGCAGTGGGCATACAGGGGATCCCAATCAGCCCCAGCATTTT. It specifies CSGHTGDPNQPQHF.

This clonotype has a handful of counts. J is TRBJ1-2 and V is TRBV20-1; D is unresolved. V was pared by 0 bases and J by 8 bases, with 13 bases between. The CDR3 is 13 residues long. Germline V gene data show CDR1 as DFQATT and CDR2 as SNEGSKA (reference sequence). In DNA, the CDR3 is TGCAGTGCTAGAGATCCGAAGGGTCACGGCTACACCTTC. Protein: CSARDPKGHGYTF.

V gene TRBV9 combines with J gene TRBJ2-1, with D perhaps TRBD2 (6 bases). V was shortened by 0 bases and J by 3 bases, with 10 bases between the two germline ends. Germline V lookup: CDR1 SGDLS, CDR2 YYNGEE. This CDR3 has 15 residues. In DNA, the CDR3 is TGTGCCAGCAGCGTAGGGACTAACTTCTACAATGAGCAGTTCTTC. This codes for CASSVGTNFYNEQFF. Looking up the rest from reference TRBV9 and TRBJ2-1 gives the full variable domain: DSGVTQTPKHLITATGQRVTLRCSPRSGDLSVYWYQQSLDQGLQFLIQYYNGEERAKGNILERFSAQQFPDLHSELNLSSLELGDSALYFCASSVGTNFYNEQFFGPGTRLTVL.